Listed here is a single TCR beta chain. Method: immunoSEQ multiplex PCR; TCRdb's copy keeps in-frame clones and lacks some. The sample holds roughly 250,000 clones; around four fifths are singletons and the top ten take 6% to 7%. This entry is derived from a study of blood T cell repertoires in COVID-19. Study in general: Researchers got acute and convalescent COVID-19 samples from the United States, Italy and Spain.

This CDR3 spans 14 amino acids. The V gene's germline CDR1 is SGHAT and CDR2 FQNNGV. V shed 4 bases and J 9 bases; nucleotides not matched to a gene: 9. The chain joins TRBV11-2 to TRBJ2-1; 7 bases map to TRBD2. The sequencing input was peripheral blood. This TCR derives from a woman aged 55-70 years with active or convalescent COVID-19. CDR3: CASSSAGSVGEQFF. CDR3 DNA sequence: TGTGCCAGCAGCTCAGCGGGATCAGTCGGTGAGCAGTTCTTC.